This TCR beta chain derives from a study of control samples from healthy donors and cancer patients. Germline CDR1 reads MNHNY; CDR2 reads SVGAGI (reference sequence). This CDR3 has 16 amino acids. V dropped 2 bases and J dropped 0 bases, with 11 bases sitting between them. Assay used: immunoSEQ multiplex PCR; TCRdb lists only in-frame clones, some missing. This table holds 90,000 to 150,000 clones, 88% found once. This clone was counted between two and nine times. Material for sequencing was blood. V gene TRBV6-6 combines with J gene TRBJ1-5, with D tentatively TRBD1 (5 bases). The clonotype was recovered from a man aged 40-55 years in good health. The CDR3 DNA sequence: TGTGCCAGCAGTTACCGGGTAGGGGATAGCAATCAGCCCCAGCATTTT. Translating it yields CASSYRVGDSNQPQHF.